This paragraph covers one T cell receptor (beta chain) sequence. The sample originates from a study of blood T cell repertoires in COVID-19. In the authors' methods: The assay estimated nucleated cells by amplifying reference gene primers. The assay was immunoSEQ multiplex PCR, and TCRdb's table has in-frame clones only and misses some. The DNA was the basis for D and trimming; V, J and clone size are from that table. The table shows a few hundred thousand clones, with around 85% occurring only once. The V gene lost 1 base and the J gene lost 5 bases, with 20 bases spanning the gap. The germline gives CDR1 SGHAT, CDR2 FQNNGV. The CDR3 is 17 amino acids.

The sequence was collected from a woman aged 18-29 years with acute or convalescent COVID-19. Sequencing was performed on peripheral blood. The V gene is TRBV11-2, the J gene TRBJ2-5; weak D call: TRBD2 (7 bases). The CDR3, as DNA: TGTGCCAGCAGCTTAGTGGTAGGGGAAGGGGGGGCGGAGACCCAGTACTTC. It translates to CASSLVVGEGGAETQYF.